A single sample gave rise to the 7 T cell receptor beta chains below, sequenced in a study of tumor-infiltrating lymphocytes in primary liver carcinoma. Extraction of RNA together with DNA used roughly 20-32 mg of unsorted bulk tissue. Total RNA amounting to roughly 480 ng was the source from which TCR beta cDNA was made with a constant-region primer. Library construction for TCR beta comprised three nested multiplex PCR rounds performed with slightly modified ARM-PCR. The first two PCR rounds, around 11 cycles each, used TRBV1-TRBV30 forward primers and a C-beta reverse primer. TCRdb ran MiXCR on the multiplex PCR reads and lists one entry per CDR3 protein. This repertoire shows approximately 73,000 distinct CDR3 sequences, about 70% found once; its top ten account for approximately 14%. The source material was liver tumor tissue from sampling region 4. Subset given: tumor region T4, right-lateral pole. The receptor source for this set is a woman in her sixties or seventies with primary liver carcinoma and hepatitis B virus infection.

As regards this clonotype: One junction end does not reproduce the germline sequence, and a read error may be involved. The chain joins TRBV6-1 to TRBJ1-5; no firm D call. CDR3 length equals 14 residues. Per the germline V gene, CDR1 is MNHNS and CDR2 is SASEGT. The CDR3 coding sequence is TGTGCCAACAGTGACACGGGTGGCGGTCAGCCCCAGCATTTT. Encoded protein: CANSDTGGGQPQHF.

This clonotype was observed many times. V gene TRBV28 combines with J gene TRBJ2-7; TRBD2 aligns across 11 bases. Trimming removed 10 bases from V and 5 bases from J; junction bases left unmatched: 16. This CDR3 spans 16 amino acids. CDR1 and CDR2 (germline): MDHEN, SYDVKM. CDR3 loop: CATGGKELAGVNEQYF. The CDR3 bases are TGTGCCACCGGGGGTAAGGAACTAGCGGGAGTAAACGAGCAGTACTTC.

In this sample, this clonotype turned up once. This may be a read error, as it is one base from a much larger clone. The chain couples TRBV28 to TRBJ1-2; no definite D call. The CDR3 spans 14 residues. V dropped 5 bases and J dropped 8 bases, with 18 bases sitting between them. Germline lookup yields CDR1 MDHEN and CDR2 SYDVKM. The CDR3 loop is CASSPVLGPAGYTF. The CDR3 nucleotides are TGTGCCAGCAGTCCAGTACTCGGCCCCGCGGGCTACACCTTC.

About this clonotype: This may stem from a read error, because a much larger clone lies one nucleotide away. V and J are TRBV28 and TRBJ1-5; TRBD1 agrees at 7 bases. Looked up from germline, CDR1 is MDHEN and CDR2 is SYDVKM. The CDR3 totals 15 residues. The CDR3 reads CACSTRQGGNQPQHF. In DNA, the CDR3 is TGTGCCTGCAGTACGCGGCAGGGGGGCAATCAGCCCCAGCATTTT.

On this clonotype: This may come from a read error, since a much larger clone is one base off. The chain employs TRBV5-8 and TRBJ1-5; D remains unclear. The J call is in doubt because the DNA end fits TRBJ2-3 better. Germline V CDR1 and CDR2: SGHTS, YDEGEE. This CDR3 spans 12 amino acids. The CDR3 nucleotides are TGTGCCAGCAGCCTGACTTGGCAGCCCCAGTATTTT. It translates to CASSLTWQPQYF.

As for this clonotype: A much bigger clone sits one base away, suggesting this may be a read error. The chain uses TRBV11-2 and TRBJ2-7; TRBD2 agrees at 7 bases. CDR3 length: 13 residues. The germline V gene has CDR1 SGHAT and CDR2 FQNNGV. This CDR3 reads CTSSLERGGGQYF. CDR3 DNA sequence: TGTACCAGCAGCTTAGAGCGGGGAGGAGGGCAGTACTTC.

By sample fraction, this clonotype is medium-sized. The chain is built from TRBV11-2 and TRBJ2-1; D perhaps matches TRBD2 (7 bases). V lost 5 bases and J 7 bases, leaving 21 bases between the germline ends. The CDR3 covers 16 residues. Germline assignment: CDR1 SGHAT and CDR2 FQNNGV. Here the CDR3 reads CASSLTRGAGENEQFF. CDR3 nucleotide sequence: TGTGCCAGCAGCCTGACCCGGGGGGCAGGAGAGAATGAGCAGTTCTTC.